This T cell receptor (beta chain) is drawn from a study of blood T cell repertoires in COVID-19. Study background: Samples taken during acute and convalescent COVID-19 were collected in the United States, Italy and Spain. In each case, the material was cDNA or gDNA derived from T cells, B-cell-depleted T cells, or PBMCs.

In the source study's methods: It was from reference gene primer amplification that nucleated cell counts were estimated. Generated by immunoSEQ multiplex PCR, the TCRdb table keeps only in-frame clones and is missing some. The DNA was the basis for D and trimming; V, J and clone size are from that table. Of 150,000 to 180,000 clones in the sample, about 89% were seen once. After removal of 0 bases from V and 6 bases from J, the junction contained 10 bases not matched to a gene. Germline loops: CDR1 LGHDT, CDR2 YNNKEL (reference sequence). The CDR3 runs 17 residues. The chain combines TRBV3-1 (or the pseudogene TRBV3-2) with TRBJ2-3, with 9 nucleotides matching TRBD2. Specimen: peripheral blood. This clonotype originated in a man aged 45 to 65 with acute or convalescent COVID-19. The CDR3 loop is CASSQEGSGGSRDTQYF. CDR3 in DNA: TGTGCCAGCAGCCAAGAGGGGAGCGGGGGGTCACGGGATACGCAGTATTTT.